Following are 32 T cell receptor beta chains from one sample sequenced in a study of blood T cell repertoires in COVID-19. The data were produced by immunoSEQ multiplex PCR, yet TCRdb's version contains in-frame clones alone and is incomplete. The repertoire holds around 320,000 clones, with 85% to 90% as singletons. Specimen: peripheral blood. The receptor set was obtained from a woman in her 30s with COVID-19, enrolled during active disease.

In this sample, this clone turned up many times. This chain connects TRBV3-1 (or the pseudogene TRBV3-2) to TRBJ2-5; D gene ambiguous. This CDR3 spans 13 amino acids. Germline V gene sequence: CDR1 LGHDT, CDR2 YNNKEL (reference sequence). Deletions cut 11 bases from V and 7 bases from J, with 20 bases between. CDR3 protein: CAADTPKAGTQYF. As DNA, the CDR3 is TGTGCCGCCGACACCCCCAAGGCCGGGACCCAGTACTTC.

J is TRBJ1-5 and V is TRBV5-5; the D gene is possibly TRBD1 (6 bases). V dropped 2 bases and J dropped 3 bases, with 12 bases sitting between them. CDR1 is SGHKS, CDR2 YYEKEE, per germline (reference sequence). The CDR3 length is 15 residues. The CDR3 coding sequence is TGTGCCAGCAGCTTAGGACAGCATTACAATCAGCCCCAGCATTTT. Translating it yields CASSLGQHYNQPQHF.

V gene TRBV6-5 combines with J gene TRBJ1-1, with TRBD1 matching 7 bases. This CDR3 is 14 amino acids long. Germline V lookup: CDR1 MNHEY, CDR2 SVGAGI. Trimming cost V 7 bases and J 4 bases; bases outside gene matches: 9. The CDR3 region is CASIPDRVRTEAFF. CDR3 sequence (DNA): TGTGCCAGCATCCCAGACAGGGTCCGCACTGAAGCTTTCTTT.

V gene TRBV24-1 combines with J gene TRBJ2-1; 10 bases fit TRBD2. V was pared by 4 bases and J by 7 bases, with 9 bases of the junction left unmatched. The CDR3 contains 16 residues. The V gene's germline CDR1 is KGHDR and CDR2 SFDVKD. The CDR3 sequence is CATSDSSGGASNEQFF. DNA of the CDR3: TGTGCCACCAGTGACTCGAGCGGGGGGGCTTCTAATGAGCAGTTCTTC.

The chain couples TRBV14 to TRBJ2-7; tentative D call: TRBD1 (5 bases). CDR3 length: 15 amino acids. Trimming removed 4 bases from V and 5 bases from J, with 18 bases in between. Germline CDR1 SGHDN, CDR2 FVKESK. The CDR3 DNA sequence: TGTGCCAGCAGCCGTATTGCTCCTGGGGCGAACGAGCAGTACTTC. This codes for CASSRIAPGANEQYF.

The chain recombines TRBV5-4 with TRBJ2-5; 9 positions match TRBD1. This CDR3 is built from 16 residues. Germline V CDR1 and CDR2: SGHNT, YYREEE (reference sequence). V gave up 3 bases and J gave up 4 bases; unmatched junction bases: 10. The CDR3 DNA is TGTGCCAGCAGCTCTCTAGGGACAGGGATGGGAGAGACCCAGTACTTC. Translated: CASSSLGTGMGETQYF.

The chain has TRBV4-1 and TRBJ1-5, with 9 positions matching TRBD1. The V gene's germline CDR1 is MGHRA and CDR2 YSYEKL. Trimming removed 4 bases from V and 6 bases from J; junction bases left unmatched: 4. The CDR3 sequence is 14 residues long. DNA of the CDR3: TGCGCCAGCAGCCTAAACAGGGGGCCTCAGCCCCAGCATTTT. Its translation is CASSLNRGPQPQHF.

As DNA, the CDR3 is TGTGCCAGCAGCTTTGACAGGGGTGGATGGAAACTGTTTTTT. Translated, it gives CASSFDRGGWKLFF. This chain connects TRBV7-9 to TRBJ1-4; TRBD1 matches 8 bases. Per germline, CDR1 SEHNR and CDR2 FQNEAQ (reference sequence). Trimming removed 3 bases from V and 11 bases from J; junction bases left unmatched: 8. This CDR3 comprises 14 residues.

The genes are TRBV10-3 and TRBJ2-7; 7 bases agree with TRBD1. CDR1 and CDR2 (germline): ENHRY, SYGVKD. The ends lost 8 bases at V and 4 bases at J; junction bases unmatched: 14. This CDR3 has 15 residues. DNA for the CDR3: TGTGCCATCGGTCTCGGGACAGAAAAAAGATACGAGCAGTACTTC. Protein product: CAIGLGTEKRYEQYF.

CDR3 sequence (DNA): TGTGCCAGCAGCGGGCGACAGGGTTCATGGGAGACCCAGTACTTC. It encodes CASSGRQGSWETQYF. The J gene is TRBJ2-5, the V gene TRBV7-9, with 7 nucleotides matching TRBD1. Trimming took 5 bases from V and 5 from J; bases not matched to a gene: 11. The CDR3 has 15 residues. Looked up from germline, CDR1 is SEHNR and CDR2 is FQNEAQ (reference sequence).

The chain recombines TRBV7-2 with TRBJ1-2, with TRBD1 as a possible D gene (6 bases). Germline V gene sequence: CDR1 SGHTA, CDR2 FQGNSA. The CDR3 is 14 amino acids. The V end lost 6 bases, the J end lost 8 bases, and 19 bases lay between the germline ends. CDR3 sequence (DNA): TGTGCCAGCAGTCGTGGCAGGGGCGCGGAGGGCTACACCTTC. Amino acids: CASSRGRGAEGYTF. The full variable domain, rest sourced from reference TRBV7-2 and TRBJ1-2, is GAGVSQSPSNKVTEKGKDVELRCDPISGHTALYWYRQSLGQGLEFLIYFQGNSAPDKSGLPSDRFSAERTGGSVSTLTIQRTQQEDSAVYLCASSRGRGAEGYTFGSGTRLTVV.

The gene calls are TRBV28 and TRBJ2-3, with 10 bases that match TRBD2. Unmatched junction bases numbered 7, after V lost 6 bases and J lost 4 bases. The CDR3 spans 15 residues. Germline V gene lookup returns CDR1 MDHEN and CDR2 SYDVKM. The CDR3: CASRILAGVADTQYF. The CDR3 region has the DNA TGTGCCAGCAGAATCCTAGCGGGGGTAGCAGATACGCAGTATTTT.

The J gene is TRBJ2-5, the V gene TRBV5-1; 13 bases agree with TRBD2. J gave up 5 bases and V 5 bases, and 6 bases lay outside the gene matches. Per the germline V gene, CDR1 is SGHRS and CDR2 is YFSETQ. This CDR3 is 15 amino acids long. CDR3 loop: CASRTSGGPEETQYF. The CDR3 DNA reads TGCGCCAGCAGGACTAGCGGGGGGCCTGAGGAGACCCAGTACTTC.

The chain combines TRBV9 with TRBJ1-6; 7 bases map to TRBD1. Trimming cost V 4 bases and J 7 bases; bases outside gene matches: 8. This CDR3 has 15 residues. Germline CDR1 and CDR2: SGDLS and YYNGEE. DNA of the CDR3: TGTGCCAGCAGCCCGACAGGGTTGGGGAATTCACCCCTCCACTTT. It codes for CASSPTGLGNSPLHF.

The V and J genes are TRBV13 and TRBJ2-5; 12 bases agree with TRBD2. From germline, CDR1 is PRHDT and CDR2 FYEKMQ (reference sequence). V lost 4 bases and J lost 2; bases outside the gene matches: 5. The CDR3 runs to 16 residues. The CDR3 spells CASSSRLAGAQETQYF. Here the CDR3 DNA reads TGTGCCAGCAGCTCCAGACTAGCGGGGGCGCAAGAGACCCAGTACTTC.

There are a few counts of this clone. V is TRBV10-2 and J is TRBJ2-7, with 11 nucleotides matching TRBD1. The CDR3 loop spans 15 amino acids. The V gene end was trimmed by 7 bases and the J gene end by 2 bases; junction bases not matched to a gene: 7. In germline, CDR1 is WSHSY, CDR2 SAAADI. The CDR3 DNA reads TGCGCCAGCAATTCTCCGGGACAGGGGGCCTACGAGCAGTACTTC. Encoded protein: CASNSPGQGAYEQYF.

The chain couples TRBV6-1 to TRBJ1-2; 8 positions match TRBD1. Per the germline V gene, CDR1 is MNHNS and CDR2 is SASEGT. The CDR3 spans 14 residues. Trimming took 3 bases from V and 4 from J; bases not matched to a gene: 4. CDR3: CASSDGTGLYGYTF. DNA for the CDR3: TGTGCCAGCAGTGACGGGACAGGACTCTATGGCTACACCTTC.

The rearrangement uses TRBV12-3 or TRBV12-4 and TRBJ2-7, with D possibly being TRBD2 (5 bases). Deletions cut 5 bases from V and 7 bases from J, with 15 bases between. The CDR3 runs to 13 residues. The CDR3 sequence is CASSRLTLGEQYF. The CDR3 DNA sequence: TGTGCCAGCAGTCGACTAACCTTGGGGGAGCAGTACTTC.

The V call is TRBV30, the J call TRBJ1-5, with 7 bases matching TRBD1. The trim removed 0 bases at V and 7 bases at J, leaving 3 bases unmatched. The CDR3 is made up of 13 amino acids. From germline, CDR1 is GTSNPN and CDR2 SVGIG (reference sequence). DNA for the CDR3: TGTGCCTGGAGTGTAAAGGGGGCACAGCCCCAGCATTTT. It codes for CAWSVKGAQPQHF.

This clone was counted once. J is TRBJ1-3 and V is TRBV5-8, with a weak D call TRBD1 (6 bases). CDR1 is SGHTS and CDR2 is YDEGEE in the germline V gene. The CDR3 has 16 amino acids. The ends were cut back, 2 bases at V and 8 bases at J, with 20 bases in the middle. This chain's CDR3 is CASSFDVRQGFDTIYF. The CDR3 DNA reads TGTGCCAGCAGCTTTGACGTGCGGCAGGGGTTCGACACCATATATTTT.

The V gene is TRBV28, the J gene TRBJ1-1; D is uncertain. Trimming cost V 4 bases and J 7 bases, with 7 bases left between them. Germline assignment: CDR1 MDHEN and CDR2 SYDVKM. This CDR3 comprises 11 residues. CDR3: CASSYSGEAFF. The DNA of the CDR3 is TGTGCCAGCAGTTATAGTGGTGAAGCTTTCTTT. Using reference TRBV28 and TRBJ1-1 for the parts outside the CDR3, the full variable domain is DVKVTQSSRYLVKRTGEKVFLECVQDMDHENMFWYRQDPGLGLRLIYFSYDVKMKEKGDIPEGYSVSREKKERFSLILESASTNQTSMYLCASSYSGEAFFGQGTRLTVV.

V usage is TRBV18 and J usage is TRBJ1-5; 10 positions agree with TRBD1. The CDR3 has 15 residues. Germline loops: CDR1 KGHSH, CDR2 LQKENI. V lost 3 bases and J lost 10; bases outside the gene matches: 9. The CDR3 region is CASSPWLGQGSPQHF. For the CDR3, the DNA is TGTGCCAGCTCACCGTGGTTGGGACAGGGGAGTCCCCAGCATTTT.

The J gene is TRBJ1-5, the V gene TRBV6-5; unclear D gene. V was clipped by 7 bases and J by 1 base, with 11 bases between them. The germline CDR1 and CDR2 sequences are MNHEY and SVGAGI. The CDR3 sequence is 14 residues long. In DNA, the CDR3 is TGTGCCAGCAAGAAAGACAACAGCAATCAGCCCCAGCATTTT. The encoded protein is CASKKDNSNQPQHF.

This clone was counted a few times. The chain has TRBV6-5 and TRBJ1-1; a possible D gene is TRBD1 (6 bases). Between the trimmed V and J ends, which lost 8 bases and 4 bases, there was a span of 14 bases. The CDR3 runs to 13 residues. CDR1 is MNHEY, CDR2 SVGAGI, per germline. CDR3: CASGRGGGTEAFF. CDR3 sequence (DNA): TGTGCCAGCGGACGAGGGGGGGGCACTGAAGCTTTCTTT.

DNA of the CDR3: TGTGCCAGCAGCCCCACTAGCGGGGGGTCCGAGCAGTACTTC. Its translation: CASSPTSGGSEQYF. This chain uses TRBV7-8 with TRBJ2-7, with 12 bases that match TRBD2. CDR3 length equals 14 residues. The trim removed 5 bases at V and 6 bases at J, leaving 5 bases unmatched. Germline V gene sequence: CDR1 SGHVS, CDR2 FQNEAQ. The variable domain in full, with the rest retrieved from reference TRBV7-8 and TRBJ2-7, is GAGVSQSPRYKVAKRGQDVALRCDPISGHVSLFWYQQALGQGPEFLTYFQNEAQLDKSGLPSDRFFAERPEGSVSTLKIQRTQQEDSAVYLCASSPTSGGSEQYFGPGTRLTVT.

The chain uses TRBV19 and TRBJ2-7, with D maybe TRBD1 (6 bases). Trimming removed 5 bases from V and 3 bases from J, with 17 bases in between. Germline V lookup: CDR1 LNHDA, CDR2 SQIVND (reference sequence). The CDR3 length is 15 residues. Here the CDR3 reads CASSPTGTLNYEQYF. DNA of the CDR3: TGTGCCAGTAGTCCCACAGGGACCCTTAACTACGAGCAGTACTTC.

The chain is built from TRBV11-3 and TRBJ2-6, with a possible D match to TRBD2 (5 bases). Trimming left V 2 bases short and J 0 bases short, with 5 bases between. Germline V gene sequence: CDR1 SGHNT, CDR2 YENEEA. This CDR3 region has 15 residues. Here the CDR3 reads CASSLRGSGANVLTF. The CDR3 region has the DNA TGTGCCAGCAGCTTACGGGGCTCTGGGGCCAACGTCCTGACTTTC. Using reference TRBV11-3 and TRBJ2-6 for the parts outside the CDR3, the full variable domain is EAGVVQSPRYKIIEKKQPVAFWCNPISGHNTLYWYLQNLGQGPELLIRYENEEAVDDSQLPKDRFSAERLKGVDSTLKIQPAELGDSAVYLCASSLRGSGANVLTFGAGSRLTVL.

In its sample, this clone was seen once. This rearrangement joins TRBV15 to TRBJ1-6, with D hard to call. The CDR3 runs 16 residues. Trimming took 6 bases from V and 0 from J, leaving 12 bases between them. Germline CDR1 LNHNV, CDR2 YYDKDF (reference sequence). The CDR3, as DNA: TGTGCCACCAGTCCGAGAGGAAGCTCCTATAATTCACCCCTCCACTTT. As protein: CATSPRGSSYNSPLHF.

The rearrangement joins TRBV10-2 to TRBJ2-3; a weak D match, TRBD2 (6 bases). V was pared by 6 bases and J by 3 bases, with 13 bases between. In germline, CDR1 is WSHSY, CDR2 SAAADI. CDR3 length equals 14 residues. CDR3 sequence reads: CASSAVRGTDTQYF. DNA of the CDR3: TGCGCCAGCAGCGCAGTCCGGGGGACAGATACGCAGTATTTT.

This clone was counted a single time. V usage is TRBV11-2 and J usage is TRBJ2-5, with 11 bases identical to TRBD2. Looked up from germline, CDR1 is SGHAT and CDR2 is FQNNGV. The V segment lost 1 base and the J segment 1 base; nucleotides outside the gene matches: 2. This CDR3 region has 16 residues. CDR3: CASSLGLAGPQETQYF. DNA of the CDR3: TGTGCCAGCAGCTTAGGACTAGCGGGGCCCCAAGAGACCCAGTACTTC.

The chain links TRBV6-5 to TRBJ1-3; unclear D gene. Germline lookup yields CDR1 MNHEY and CDR2 SVGAGI. This CDR3 spans 14 amino acids. Deletions cut 7 bases from V and 1 base from J, with 11 bases between. The CDR3 protein is CASMPVGSGNTIYF. The DNA for the CDR3 is TGTGCCAGCATGCCGGTCGGGTCTGGAAACACCATATATTTT.

This clone was detected only once. The chain is built from TRBV7-9 and TRBJ2-5; possibly TRBD2 for D (5 bases). The CDR3 covers 16 residues. The germline V gene encodes CDR1 SEHNR and CDR2 FQNEAQ (reference sequence). The V gene lost 5 bases and the J gene lost 5 bases, with 21 bases spanning the gap. The chain's CDR3 is CASSHGPGLLSETQYF. CDR3 nucleotides: TGTGCCAGCAGCCACGGTCCCGGACTTTTATCCGAGACCCAGTACTTC.